Listed below are T cell receptor beta chains from one sample, sequenced in a study of blood T cell repertoires in COVID-19. Generated by immunoSEQ multiplex PCR, the TCRdb table keeps only in-frame clones and is missing some. The sample includes fewer than 150,000 clones, approximately 81% of them seen just once. The sample comprised peripheral blood. These receptor sequences come from a man aged 35-49 years with acute or convalescent COVID-19. CDR3s include the opening cysteine and the closing phenylalanine or tryptophan.

V gene,J gene,CDR3 protein
TRBV24-1,TRBJ2-3,CATSDPPTSPDTQYF
TRBV29-1,TRBJ1-1,CSVRRQGPRLNTEAFF
TRBV24-1,TRBJ2-3,CATSGRAGTRTDTQYF
TRBV9,TRBJ2-7,CASSVGGGTEQYF
TRBV11-2,TRBJ1-1,CASSPRGGLNTEAFF
TRBV30,TRBJ2-2,CAVPGQGVGTGELFF
TRBV27,TRBJ1-4,CASRIGGTGNGKLFF
TRBV10-3,TRBJ2-6,CAISESRGANVLTF
TRBV5-6,TRBJ2-2,CASSLFVGLSTGELFF
TRBV6-5,TRBJ2-5,CASRTGAGETQYF
TRBV30,TRBJ1-5,CAWSVLGDRGSQPQHF
TRBV27,TRBJ2-7,CASSLAGTVTHSGPYEQYF
TRBV7-2,TRBJ2-7,CASRAGTGGHEQYF
TRBV14,TRBJ1-3,CASSQDRGQGALGGNTIYF
TRBV5-4,TRBJ2-2,CASSLDRYTGELFF
TRBV27,TRBJ2-1,CASSSKYLVPGGRGEQFF
TRBV7-9,TRBJ1-3,CASSRFTGASGNTIYF
TRBV5-6,TRBJ2-1,CASRTGLAGYNEQFF
TRBV4-1,TRBJ2-1,CASSQIGTGQFF
TRBV3-1/TRBV3-2,TRBJ1-2,CASSLLNRDVSYGYTF
TRBV24-1,TRBJ1-1,CATSGGGDTEAFF
TRBV24-1,TRBJ2-3,CATSDSVAGAMDTQYF
TRBV5-4,TRBJ1-1,CASSRIEGEEAFF
TRBV7-9,TRBJ2-7,CASSPTPGTGKYEQYF
TRBV19,TRBJ2-7,CASSTHQGYEQYF
TRBV9,TRBJ1-4,CASSGQARGNEKLFF
TRBV7-9,TRBJ1-2,CASSLRSGNGYTF
TRBV18,TRBJ1-1,CASSPRLDSLNHGTEAFF
TRBV19,TRBJ1-2,CASSPGQGYGYTF
TRBV6-2/TRBV6-3,TRBJ2-7,CASSYSNRGHEQYF
TRBV19,TRBJ2-5,CASSGGLDHRIETQYF
TRBV4-2,TRBJ1-3,CASSLNSGNTIYF
TRBV24-1,TRBJ2-2,CATSGRRGDTGELFF
TRBV6-5,TRBJ1-6,CASSYSGSSYNSPLHF
TRBV18,TRBJ2-1,CASSPSGRNEQFF
TRBV30,TRBJ2-7,CAWSRLAGFPYEQYF
TRBV9,TRBJ1-1,CASSVGQGTNTEAFF
TRBV24-1,TRBJ2-2,CATRGTVGGAGELFF
TRBV21-1,TRBJ2-2,CASSKSIRGNTGELFF
TRBV6-5,TRBJ2-1,CATEVHGGGYNEQFF
TRBV27,TRBJ1-5,CASWEGSNQPQHF
TRBV11-2,TRBJ1-6,CASSLDVGEGGNSPLHF
TRBV7-6,TRBJ1-1,CASSAPRDRMNTEAFF
TRBV3-1/TRBV3-2,TRBJ1-4,CASSHSDRGLNEKLFF